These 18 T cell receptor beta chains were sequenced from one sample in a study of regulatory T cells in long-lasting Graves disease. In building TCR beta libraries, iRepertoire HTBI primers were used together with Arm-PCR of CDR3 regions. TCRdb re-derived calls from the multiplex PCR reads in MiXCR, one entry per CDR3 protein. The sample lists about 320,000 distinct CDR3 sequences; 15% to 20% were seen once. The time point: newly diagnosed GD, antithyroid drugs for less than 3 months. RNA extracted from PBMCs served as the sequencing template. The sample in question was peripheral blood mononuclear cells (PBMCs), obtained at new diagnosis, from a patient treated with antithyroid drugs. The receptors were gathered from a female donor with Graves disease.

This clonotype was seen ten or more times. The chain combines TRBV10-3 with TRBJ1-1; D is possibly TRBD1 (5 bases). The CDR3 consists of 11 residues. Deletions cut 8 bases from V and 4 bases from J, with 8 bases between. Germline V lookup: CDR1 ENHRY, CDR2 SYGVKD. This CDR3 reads CAIGGGTEAFF. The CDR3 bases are TGTGCCATCGGTGGGGGCACTGAAGCTTTCTTT.

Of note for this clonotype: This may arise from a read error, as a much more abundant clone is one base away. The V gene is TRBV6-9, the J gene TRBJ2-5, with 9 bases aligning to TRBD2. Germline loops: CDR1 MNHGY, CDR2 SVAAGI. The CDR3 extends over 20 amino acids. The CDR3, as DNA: TGTGCCAGCAGTTACTCTGGCGGTAGCGGGAGACCACGAGTAAGTAATGAGCAGCTCTTC. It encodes CASSYSGGSGRPRVSNEQLF.

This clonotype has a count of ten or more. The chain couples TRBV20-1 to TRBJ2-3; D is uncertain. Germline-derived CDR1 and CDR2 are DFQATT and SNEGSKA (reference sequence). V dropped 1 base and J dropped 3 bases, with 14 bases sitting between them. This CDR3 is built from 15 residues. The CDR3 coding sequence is TGCAGTGCTAGAGCGGCTGCGGATGGAACAGATACGCAGTATTTT. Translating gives CSARAAADGTDTQYF.

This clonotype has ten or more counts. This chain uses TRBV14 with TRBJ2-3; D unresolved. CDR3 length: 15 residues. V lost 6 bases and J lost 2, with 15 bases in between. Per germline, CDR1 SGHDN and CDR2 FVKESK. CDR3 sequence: CASRRAGPYTDTQYF. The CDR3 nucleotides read TGTGCCAGCAGACGGGCCGGCCCCTACACAGATACGCAGTATTTT.

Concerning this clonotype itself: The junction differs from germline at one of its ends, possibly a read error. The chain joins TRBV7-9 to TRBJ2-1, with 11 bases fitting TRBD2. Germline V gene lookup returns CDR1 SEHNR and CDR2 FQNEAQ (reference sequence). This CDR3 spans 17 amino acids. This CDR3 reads CANSPPSTSGKDNEQFF. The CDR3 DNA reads TGTGCCAACAGCCCACCCTCGACTAGCGGGAAGGACAATGAGCAGTTCTTC. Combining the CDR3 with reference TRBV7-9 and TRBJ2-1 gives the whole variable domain DTGVSQNPRHKITKRGQNVTFRCDPISEHNRLYWYRQTLGQGPEFLTYFQNEAQLEKSRLLSDRFSAERPKGSFSTLEIQRTEQGDSAMYLCANSPPSTSGKDNEQFFGPGTRLTVL.

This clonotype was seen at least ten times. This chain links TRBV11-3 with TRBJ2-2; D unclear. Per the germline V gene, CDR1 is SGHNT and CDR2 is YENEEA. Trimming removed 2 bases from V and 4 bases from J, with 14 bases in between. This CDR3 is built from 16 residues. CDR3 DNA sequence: TGTGCCAGCAGCTTAAACCCCCCAACGGTCACCGGGGAGCTGTTTTTT. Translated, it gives CASSLNPPTVTGELFF.

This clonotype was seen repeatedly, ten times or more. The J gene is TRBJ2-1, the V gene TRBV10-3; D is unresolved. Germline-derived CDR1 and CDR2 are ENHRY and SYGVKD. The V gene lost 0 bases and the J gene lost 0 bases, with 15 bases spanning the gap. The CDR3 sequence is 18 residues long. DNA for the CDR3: TGTGCCATCAGTGAGTCGGGCGGAGCCCGTAGCTCCTACAATGAGCAGTTCTTC. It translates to CAISESGGARSSYNEQFF.

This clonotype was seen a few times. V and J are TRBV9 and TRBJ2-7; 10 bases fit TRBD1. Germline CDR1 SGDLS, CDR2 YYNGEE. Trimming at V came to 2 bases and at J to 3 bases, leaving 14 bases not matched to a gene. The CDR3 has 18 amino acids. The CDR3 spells CASSVGDWVGDRGYEQYF. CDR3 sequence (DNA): TGTGCCAGCAGCGTGGGAGACTGGGTCGGGGACAGGGGCTACGAGCAGTACTTC.

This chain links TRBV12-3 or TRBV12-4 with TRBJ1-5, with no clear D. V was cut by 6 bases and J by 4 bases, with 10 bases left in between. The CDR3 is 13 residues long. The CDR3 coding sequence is TGTGCCAGCAGGCCGGGCCCAAATCAGCCCCAGCATTTT. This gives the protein CASRPGPNQPQHF.

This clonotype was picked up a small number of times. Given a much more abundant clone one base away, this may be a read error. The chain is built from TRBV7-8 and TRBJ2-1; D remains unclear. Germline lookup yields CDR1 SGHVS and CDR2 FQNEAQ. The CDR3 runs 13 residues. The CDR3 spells CTSSLGLGGEQFF. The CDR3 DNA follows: TGTACCAGCAGCTTAGGGCTAGGTGGAGAGCAGTTCTTC.

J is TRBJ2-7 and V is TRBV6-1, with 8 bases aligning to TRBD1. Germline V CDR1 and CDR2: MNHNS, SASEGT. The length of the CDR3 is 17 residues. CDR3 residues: CSTSRGQGAALSYEQYF. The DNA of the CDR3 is TGTTCCACCAGCAGGGGGCAGGGAGCGGCCCTCAGCTACGAGCAGTACTTC.

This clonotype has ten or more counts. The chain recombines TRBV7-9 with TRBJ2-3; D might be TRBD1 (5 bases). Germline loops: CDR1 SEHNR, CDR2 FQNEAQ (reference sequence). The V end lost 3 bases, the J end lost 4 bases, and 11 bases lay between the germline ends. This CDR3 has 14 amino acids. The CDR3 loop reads CASSFPRAPDTQYF. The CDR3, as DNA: TGTGCCAGCAGCTTCCCCAGGGCCCCAGATACGCAGTATTTT.

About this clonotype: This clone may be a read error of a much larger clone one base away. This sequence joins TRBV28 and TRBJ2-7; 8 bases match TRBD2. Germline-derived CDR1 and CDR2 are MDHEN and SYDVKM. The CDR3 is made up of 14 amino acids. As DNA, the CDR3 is TGTGCCAGCAGTTTCTTAGCGGGGAACTACGAGCAGCACTTC. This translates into CASSFLAGNYEQHF.

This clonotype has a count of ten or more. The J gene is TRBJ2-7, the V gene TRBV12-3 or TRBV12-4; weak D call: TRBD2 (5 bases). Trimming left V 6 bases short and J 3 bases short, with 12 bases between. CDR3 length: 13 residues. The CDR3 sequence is CASSATSHYEQYF. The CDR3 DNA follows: TGTGCCAGCAGCGCAACTAGTCACTACGAGCAGTACTTC.

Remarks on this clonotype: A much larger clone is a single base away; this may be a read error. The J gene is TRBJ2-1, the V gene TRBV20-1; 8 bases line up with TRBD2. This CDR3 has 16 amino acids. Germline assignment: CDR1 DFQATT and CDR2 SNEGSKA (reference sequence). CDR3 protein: CGAAPTRGGTGSEQFF. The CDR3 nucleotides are TGCGGTGCTGCCCCGACTCGGGGGGGAACCGGCTCGGAGCAGTTCTTC.

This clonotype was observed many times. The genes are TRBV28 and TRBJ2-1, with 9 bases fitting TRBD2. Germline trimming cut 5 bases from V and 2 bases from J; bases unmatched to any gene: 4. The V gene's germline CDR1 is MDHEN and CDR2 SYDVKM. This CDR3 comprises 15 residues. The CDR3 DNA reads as TGTGCCAGCAGTGGACTAGCGCCGACCTACAATGAGCAGTTCTTC. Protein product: CASSGLAPTYNEQFF.

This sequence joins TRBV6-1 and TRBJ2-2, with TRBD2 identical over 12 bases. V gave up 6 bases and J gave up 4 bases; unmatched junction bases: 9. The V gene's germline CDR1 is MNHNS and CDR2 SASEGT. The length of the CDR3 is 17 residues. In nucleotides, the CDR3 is TGTGCCAGCAGCCGACCCCGACTAGCGGGAGCCACCGGGGAGCTGTTTTTT. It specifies CASSRPRLAGATGELFF.

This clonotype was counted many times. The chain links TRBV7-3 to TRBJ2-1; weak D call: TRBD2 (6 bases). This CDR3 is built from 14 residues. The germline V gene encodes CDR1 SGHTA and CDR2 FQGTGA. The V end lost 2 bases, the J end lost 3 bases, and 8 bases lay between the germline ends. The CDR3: CASSLGGNYNEQFF. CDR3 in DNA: TGTGCCAGCAGCTTAGGCGGGAACTACAATGAGCAGTTCTTC.